This T cell receptor beta chain appears in the sequencing data of a study of T cells in Graves' hyperthyroidism and ophthalmopathy. RNA transcripts provided the source from which TCR beta CDR3 regions were amplified. With the HTBI primer set, the TCR CDR3 went through a first round of RT-PCR. A single record per CDR3 protein comes from TCRdb applying MiXCR to the multiplex PCR reads. The table lists some 530,000 distinct CDR3 sequences, roughly 22% of them singletons, with 45% to 55% in the top ten. To note about this clonotype: Its antigen remains unknown.

Broader study findings: Most clonotypes expanded in the thyroid (above 0.001) were also present in blood. A model of 13 V-J pairs discriminated ophthalmopathy from stable hyperthyroidism. Ophthalmopathy onset followed model prediction by a median approximately 6.2 months.

Trimming removed 5 bases from V and 8 bases from J, with 19 bases in between. The CDR3 has 15 residues. CDR1 and CDR2 from the germline V gene are LNHDA and SQIVND (reference sequence). The authors took PBMCs from 9.5 to 10 ml fresh peripheral blood. The clonotype originates from a woman in her 70s with Graves' ophthalmopathy. V gene TRBV19 combines with J gene TRBJ2-1; D assignment may be TRBD1 or TRBD2 (6 bases each). The sample taken for sequencing was blood. The CDR3 spells CASSPIGQGGHEQFF. CDR3 nucleotides: TGTGCCAGTAGTCCCATTGGTCAAGGGGGGCATGAGCAGTTCTTC.